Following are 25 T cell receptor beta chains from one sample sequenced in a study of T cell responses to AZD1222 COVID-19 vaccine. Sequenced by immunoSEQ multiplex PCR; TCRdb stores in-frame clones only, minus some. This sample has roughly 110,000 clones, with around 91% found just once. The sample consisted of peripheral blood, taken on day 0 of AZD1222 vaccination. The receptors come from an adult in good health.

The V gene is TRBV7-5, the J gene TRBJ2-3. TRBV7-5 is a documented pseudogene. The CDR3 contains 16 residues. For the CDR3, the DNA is TGTGCCAGAAGCTTAAGGGTCCCCACGGGCACAGATACGCAGTATTTT. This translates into CARSLRVPTGTDTQYF.

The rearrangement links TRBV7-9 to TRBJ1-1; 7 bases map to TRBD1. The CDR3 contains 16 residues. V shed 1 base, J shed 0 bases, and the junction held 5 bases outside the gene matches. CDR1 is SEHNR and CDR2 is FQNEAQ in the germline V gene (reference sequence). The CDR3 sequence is CASSLVRGDLNTEAFF. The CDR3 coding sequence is TGTGCCAGCAGCTTAGTCAGGGGGGACTTGAACACTGAAGCTTTCTTT.

Here the CDR3 reads CASSAGPTSPSETQYF. CDR3 bases: TGTGCCAGCAGTGCGGGGCCGACGTCCCCCTCAGAGACCCAGTACTTC. This chain uses TRBV27 with TRBJ2-5; D may be TRBD2 (6 bases). Germline CDR1 MNHEY, CDR2 SMNVEV (reference sequence). The CDR3 covers 16 residues. Trimming took 5 bases from V and 4 from J, leaving 20 bases between them.

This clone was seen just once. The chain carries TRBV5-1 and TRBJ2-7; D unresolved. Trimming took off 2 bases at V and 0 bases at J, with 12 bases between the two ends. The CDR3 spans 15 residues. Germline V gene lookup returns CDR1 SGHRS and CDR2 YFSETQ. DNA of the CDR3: TGCGCCAGCAGCTTCAACTCATTAAGCTCCTACGAGCAGTACTTC. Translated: CASSFNSLSSYEQYF.

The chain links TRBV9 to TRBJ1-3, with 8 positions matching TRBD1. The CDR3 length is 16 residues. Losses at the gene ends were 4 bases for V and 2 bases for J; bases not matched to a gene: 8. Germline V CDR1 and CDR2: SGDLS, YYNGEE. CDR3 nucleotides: TGTGCCAGCAGCCTCAACGTGGACAGGGCTGGAAACACCATATATTTT. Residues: CASSLNVDRAGNTIYF.

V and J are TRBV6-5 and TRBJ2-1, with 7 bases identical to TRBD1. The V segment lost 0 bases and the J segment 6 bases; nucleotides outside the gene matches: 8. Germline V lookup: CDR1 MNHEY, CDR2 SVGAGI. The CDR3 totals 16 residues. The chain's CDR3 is CASSYSTGKAVNEQFF. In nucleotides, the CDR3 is TGTGCCAGCAGTTACTCGACAGGGAAGGCCGTCAATGAGCAGTTCTTC.

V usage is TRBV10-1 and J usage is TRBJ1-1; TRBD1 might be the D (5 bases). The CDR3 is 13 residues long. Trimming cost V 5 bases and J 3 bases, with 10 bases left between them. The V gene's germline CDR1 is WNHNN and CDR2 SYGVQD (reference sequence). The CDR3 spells CASSHGADTEAFF. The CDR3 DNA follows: TGCGCCAGCAGTCATGGGGCCGACACTGAAGCTTTCTTT.

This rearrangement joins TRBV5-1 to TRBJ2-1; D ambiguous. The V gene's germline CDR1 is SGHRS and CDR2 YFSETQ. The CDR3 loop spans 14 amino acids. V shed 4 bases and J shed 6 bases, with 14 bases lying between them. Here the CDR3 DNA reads TGCGCCAGCAGCGGGGTAGGAGCACCCAATGAGCAGTTCTTC. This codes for CASSGVGAPNEQFF.

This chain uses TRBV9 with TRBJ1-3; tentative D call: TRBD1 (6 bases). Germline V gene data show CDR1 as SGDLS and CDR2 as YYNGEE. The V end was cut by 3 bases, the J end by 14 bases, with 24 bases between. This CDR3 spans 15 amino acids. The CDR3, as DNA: TGTGCCAGCAGCGGTGTGGCCCTCTCAGGGGTCGGTGTATATTTT. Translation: CASSGVALSGVGVYF.

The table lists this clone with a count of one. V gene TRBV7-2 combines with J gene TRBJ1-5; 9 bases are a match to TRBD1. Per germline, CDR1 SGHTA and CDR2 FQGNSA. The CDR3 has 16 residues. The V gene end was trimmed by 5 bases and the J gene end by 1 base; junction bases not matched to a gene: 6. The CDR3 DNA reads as TGTGCCAGCAGCGTAGAGGGACAGGGAAGCAATCAGCCCCAGCATTTT. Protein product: CASSVEGQGSNQPQHF.

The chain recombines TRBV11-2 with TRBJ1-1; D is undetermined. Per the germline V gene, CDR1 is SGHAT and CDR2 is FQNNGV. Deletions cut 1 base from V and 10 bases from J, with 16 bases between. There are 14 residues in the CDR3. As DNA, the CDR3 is TGTGCCAGCAGCTTAGCTGGGGTTTACACCGGAGCTTTCTTT. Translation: CASSLAGVYTGAFF.

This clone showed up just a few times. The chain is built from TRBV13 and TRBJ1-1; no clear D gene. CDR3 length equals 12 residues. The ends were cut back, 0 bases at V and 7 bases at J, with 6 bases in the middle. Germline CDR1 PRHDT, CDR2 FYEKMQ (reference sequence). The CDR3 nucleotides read TGTGCCAGCAGCTTAGGACTCTTTGAAGCTTTCTTT. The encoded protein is CASSLGLFEAFF.

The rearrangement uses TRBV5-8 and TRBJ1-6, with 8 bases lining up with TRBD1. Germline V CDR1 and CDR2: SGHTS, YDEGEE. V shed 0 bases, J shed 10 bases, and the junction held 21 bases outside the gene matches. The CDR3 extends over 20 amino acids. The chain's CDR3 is CASSLVGGQAFAGFGSPLHF. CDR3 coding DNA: TGTGCCAGCAGCTTGGTTGGGGGACAGGCCTTCGCGGGTTTCGGATCACCCCTCCACTTT.

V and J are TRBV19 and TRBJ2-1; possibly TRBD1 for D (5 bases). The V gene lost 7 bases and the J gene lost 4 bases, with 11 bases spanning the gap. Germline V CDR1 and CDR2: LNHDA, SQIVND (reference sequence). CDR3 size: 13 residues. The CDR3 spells CASNPGPYNEQFF. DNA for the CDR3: TGTGCCAGTAACCCAGGGCCTTACAATGAGCAGTTCTTC.

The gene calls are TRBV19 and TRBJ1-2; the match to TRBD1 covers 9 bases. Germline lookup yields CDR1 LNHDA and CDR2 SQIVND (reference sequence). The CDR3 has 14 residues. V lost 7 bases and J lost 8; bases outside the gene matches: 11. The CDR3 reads CASKAGQGAGGYTF. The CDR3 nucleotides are TGTGCCAGTAAGGCGGGACAGGGAGCAGGCGGCTACACCTTC.

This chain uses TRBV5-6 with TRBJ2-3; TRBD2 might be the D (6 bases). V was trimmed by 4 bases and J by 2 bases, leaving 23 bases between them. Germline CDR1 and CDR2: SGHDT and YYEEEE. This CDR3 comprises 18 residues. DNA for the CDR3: TGTGCCAGCAGCCCTAGGAGGGAGGTCTTAACTTTCACAGATACGCAGTATTTT. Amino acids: CASSPRREVLTFTDTQYF.

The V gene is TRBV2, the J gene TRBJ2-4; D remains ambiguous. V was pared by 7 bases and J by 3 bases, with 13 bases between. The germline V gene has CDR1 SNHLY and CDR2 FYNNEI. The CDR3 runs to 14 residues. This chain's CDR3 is CASNAALVKNIQYF. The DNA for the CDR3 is TGTGCCAGCAACGCGGCGTTAGTCAAAAACATTCAGTACTTC.

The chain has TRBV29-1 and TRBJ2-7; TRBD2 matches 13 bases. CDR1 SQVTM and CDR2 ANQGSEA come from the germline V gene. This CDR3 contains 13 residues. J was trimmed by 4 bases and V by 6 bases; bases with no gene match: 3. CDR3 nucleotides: TGCAGCGTCCGGACTAGCGGGGGATACGAGCAGTACTTC. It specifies CSVRTSGGYEQYF.

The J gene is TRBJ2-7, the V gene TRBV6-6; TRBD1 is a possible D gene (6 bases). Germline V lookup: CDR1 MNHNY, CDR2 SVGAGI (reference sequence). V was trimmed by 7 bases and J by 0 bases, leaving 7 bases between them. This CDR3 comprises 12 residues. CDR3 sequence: CASKGDSYEQYF. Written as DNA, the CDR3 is TGTGCCAGCAAGGGGGACTCCTACGAGCAGTACTTC.

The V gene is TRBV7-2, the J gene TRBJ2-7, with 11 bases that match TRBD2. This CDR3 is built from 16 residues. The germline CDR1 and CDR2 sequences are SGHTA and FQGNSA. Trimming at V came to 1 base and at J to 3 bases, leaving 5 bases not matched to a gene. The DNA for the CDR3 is TGTGCCAGCAGCTTAGTCAGCCTAGCGGGGGGCTACGAGCAGTACTTC. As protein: CASSLVSLAGGYEQYF.

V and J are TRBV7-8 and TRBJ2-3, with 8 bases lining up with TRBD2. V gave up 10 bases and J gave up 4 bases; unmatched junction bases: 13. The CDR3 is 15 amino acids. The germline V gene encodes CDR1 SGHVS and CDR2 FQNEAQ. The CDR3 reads CAIGEGSGGPDTQYF. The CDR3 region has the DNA TGTGCCATCGGGGAAGGGAGCGGGGGACCAGATACGCAGTATTTT.

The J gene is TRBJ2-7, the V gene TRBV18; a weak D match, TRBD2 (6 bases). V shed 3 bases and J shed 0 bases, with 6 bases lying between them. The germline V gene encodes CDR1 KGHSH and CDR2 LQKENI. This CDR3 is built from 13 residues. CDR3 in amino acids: CASSPGSSYEQYF. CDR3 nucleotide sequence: TGTGCCAGCTCACCCGGGAGCTCCTACGAGCAGTACTTC.

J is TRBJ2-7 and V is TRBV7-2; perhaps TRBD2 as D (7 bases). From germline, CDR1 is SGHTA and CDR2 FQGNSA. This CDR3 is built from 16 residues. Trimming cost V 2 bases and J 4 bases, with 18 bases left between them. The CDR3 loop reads CASSLTPAGARYEQYF. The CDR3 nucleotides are TGTGCCAGCAGCTTAACCCCGGCGGGGGCCAGATACGAGCAGTACTTC.

CDR3 sequence (DNA): TGTGCCAGCGCTCGGACAGGGGGTCATGGCTACACCTTC. Amino acids: CASARTGGHGYTF. The gene calls are TRBV14 and TRBJ1-2; 10 nucleotides align to TRBD1. Trimming removed 8 bases from V and 6 bases from J; junction bases left unmatched: 6. Germline lookup yields CDR1 SGHDN and CDR2 FVKESK. The CDR3 length is 13 residues.

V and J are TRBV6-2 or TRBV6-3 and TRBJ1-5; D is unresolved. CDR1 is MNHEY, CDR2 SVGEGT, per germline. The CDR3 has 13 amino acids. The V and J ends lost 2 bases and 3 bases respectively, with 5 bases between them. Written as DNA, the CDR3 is TGTGCCAGCAGTTACGTTTTCAATCAGCCCCAGCATTTT. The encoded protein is CASSYVFNQPQHF.